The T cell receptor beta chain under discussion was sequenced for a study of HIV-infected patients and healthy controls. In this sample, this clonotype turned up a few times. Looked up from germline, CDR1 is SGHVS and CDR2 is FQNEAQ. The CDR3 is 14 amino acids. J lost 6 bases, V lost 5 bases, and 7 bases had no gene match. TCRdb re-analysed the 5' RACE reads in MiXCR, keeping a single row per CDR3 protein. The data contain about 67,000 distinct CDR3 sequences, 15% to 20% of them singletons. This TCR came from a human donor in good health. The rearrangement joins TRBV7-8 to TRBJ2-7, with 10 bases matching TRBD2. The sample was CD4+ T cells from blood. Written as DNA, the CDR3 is TGTGCCAGCAGCCAGCTAGCGGGAGTACTCGAGCAGTACTTC. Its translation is CASSQLAGVLEQYF.